The 15 T cell receptor beta chains presented below share a single source sample, sequenced in a study of cytomegalovirus exposure and HLA in healthy donors. It was with 60 Vbeta and 13 Jbeta primers that the PCR ran. Generated by immunoSEQ multiplex PCR, the TCRdb table keeps only in-frame clones and is missing some. This sample has roughly 100,000 clones, with 55% to 75% found just once. Specimen: PBMCs. Receptors were obtained from a woman aged 50 to 60 in good health and CMV-seropositive.

V usage is TRBV15 and J usage is TRBJ2-5; 9 nucleotides agree with TRBD1. The J call may be wrong; the DNA end is better matched by TRBJ2-7. The CDR3 runs to 16 residues. Germline loops: CDR1 LNHNV, CDR2 YYDKDF (reference sequence). CDR3 region: CATSREPGQGWSEQYF. DNA for the CDR3: TGTGCCACCAGCAGGGAACCGGGACAGGGCTGGAGCGAGCAGTACTTC.

The chain joins TRBV5-4 to TRBJ2-1; 7 nucleotides agree with TRBD2. Trimming at V came to 4 bases and at J to 8 bases, leaving 6 bases not matched to a gene. This CDR3 spans 13 amino acids. Germline loops: CDR1 SGHNT, CDR2 YYREEE (reference sequence). The CDR3 DNA sequence: TGTGCCAGCAGCCCGACTAGCTTCGATGAGCAGTTCTTC. This gives the protein CASSPTSFDEQFF. The whole variable domain, remainder taken from reference TRBV5-4 and TRBJ2-1, is ETGVTQSPTHLIKTRGQQVTLRCSSQSGHNTVSWYQQALGQGPQFIFQYYREEENGRGNFPPRFSGLQFPNYSSELNVNALELDDSALYLCASSPTSFDEQFFGPGTRLTVL.

The chain links TRBV7-8 to TRBJ2-5, with a weak D call TRBD1 (5 bases). V was shortened by 5 bases and J by 7 bases, with 17 bases between the two germline ends. The CDR3 contains 14 residues. The germline gives CDR1 SGHVS, CDR2 FQNEAQ. The DNA of the CDR3 is TGTGCCAGCAGCCCAATGGCAGGGTTTGGGACCCAGTACTTC. Its translation: CASSPMAGFGTQYF.

The V gene is TRBV19, the J gene TRBJ2-3; 9 nucleotides agree with TRBD1. The trim removed 7 bases at V and 3 bases at J, leaving 5 bases unmatched. This CDR3 is built from 14 residues. The V gene's germline CDR1 is LNHDA and CDR2 SQIVND (reference sequence). CDR3 sequence reads: CASKTGGETDTQYF. The DNA of the CDR3 is TGTGCCAGTAAGACAGGGGGGGAGACAGATACGCAGTATTTT. Drawing the rest from reference TRBV19 and TRBJ2-3, the complete variable domain is DGGITQSPKYLFRKEGQNVTLSCEQNLNHDAMYWYRQDPGQGLRLIYYSQIVNDFQKGDIAEGYSVSREKKESFPLTVTSAQKNPTAFYLCASKTGGETDTQYFGPGTRLTVL.

Only a few counts were recorded for this clone. This chain uses TRBV6-5 with TRBJ2-2; TRBD1 matches at 7 bases. Unmatched junction bases numbered 4, after V lost 5 bases and J lost 7 bases. Germline V gene lookup returns CDR1 MNHEY and CDR2 SVGAGI. This CDR3 region has 13 residues. CDR3 region: CASSLTGFGELFF. Written as DNA, the CDR3 is TGTGCCAGCAGTCTGACAGGGTTCGGGGAGCTGTTTTTT.

The chain employs TRBV30 and TRBJ1-2, with D maybe TRBD1 (5 bases). The CDR3 extends over 17 amino acids. V lost 0 bases and J 0 bases, leaving 17 bases between the germline ends. CDR1 GTSNPN and CDR2 SVGIG come from the germline V gene (reference sequence). CDR3 amino acids: CAWSVPGSGGANYGYTF. The CDR3 nucleotides are TGTGCCTGGAGTGTACCCGGGTCTGGGGGGGCTAACTATGGCTACACCTTC.

This chain uses TRBV7-2 with TRBJ2-5; 10 bases line up with TRBD2. V lost 5 bases and J lost 3; bases outside the gene matches: 3. CDR1 and CDR2 from the germline V gene are SGHTA and FQGNSA. The CDR3 loop spans 14 amino acids. The CDR3 reads CASSRGLAEETQYF. The CDR3 nucleotides are TGTGCCAGCAGCCGCGGACTAGCGGAAGAGACCCAGTACTTC.

Only a few counts were recorded for this clone. The chain combines TRBV30 with TRBJ2-1, with a weak D call TRBD2 (6 bases). The CDR3 sequence is 16 residues long. V was cut by 1 base and J by 9 bases, with 22 bases left in between. CDR1 and CDR2 from the germline V gene are GTSNPN and SVGIG (reference sequence). CDR3 region: CAWSDRDPTMGGEQFF. The CDR3 region has the DNA TGTGCCTGGAGTGACCGGGACCCAACCATGGGGGGTGAGCAGTTCTTC.

This sequence joins TRBV5-1 and TRBJ2-3, with 8 bases matching TRBD1. V lost 0 bases and J lost 4; bases outside the gene matches: 7. CDR1 is SGHRS, CDR2 YFSETQ, per germline. The CDR3 loop spans 16 amino acids. CDR3 sequence (DNA): TGCGCCAGCAGCTTGGCAGGACAGGGATCGTCAGATACGCAGTATTTT. It yields the protein CASSLAGQGSSDTQYF.

The genes are TRBV30 and TRBJ1-4; no reliable D call. From germline, CDR1 is GTSNPN and CDR2 SVGIG (reference sequence). The CDR3 spans 14 residues. With 2 bases removed from V and 0 bases from J, the gap between germline ends came to 7 bases. CDR3 sequence (DNA): TGTGCCTGGAGTCGAGGTGCAACTAATGAAAAACTGTTTTTT. Its translation: CAWSRGATNEKLFF.

V usage is TRBV7-2 and J usage is TRBJ1-1; 8 positions agree with TRBD1. CDR1 and CDR2 (germline): SGHTA, FQGNSA. The length of the CDR3 is 14 residues. With 5 bases clipped from V and 1 base from J, the junction kept 3 bases outside the gene matches. CDR3 sequence: CASSTQGANTEAFF. In DNA, the CDR3 is TGTGCCAGCAGCACCCAGGGGGCGAACACTGAAGCTTTCTTT.

V and J are TRBV6-5 and TRBJ1-1; no clear D. The germline CDR1 and CDR2 sequences are MNHEY and SVGAGI. This CDR3 comprises 11 residues. Trimming took 6 bases from V and 1 from J, leaving 3 bases between them. The CDR3 here is CASSRNTEAFF. CDR3 coding DNA: TGTGCCAGCAGCCGGAACACTGAAGCTTTCTTT.

This clone was observed a few times. The chain has TRBV18 and TRBJ2-1, with 7 bases lining up with TRBD2. V lost 4 bases and J lost 5; bases outside the gene matches: 2. Germline CDR1 reads KGHSH; CDR2 reads LQKENI. There are 13 residues in the CDR3. CDR3 amino acids: CASSQLANNEQFF. CDR3 in DNA: TGTGCCAGCTCACAACTAGCGAACAATGAGCAGTTCTTC.

The chain recombines TRBV6-5 with TRBJ2-5; 12 bases map to TRBD1. The DNA end is more similar to TRBJ2-7, so the J call may be wrong. From germline, CDR1 is MNHEY and CDR2 SVGAGI. This CDR3 has 15 amino acids. CDR3 protein: CASSLTGTGGNEQYF. DNA for the CDR3: TGTGCCAGCAGTCTTACCGGGACAGGGGGCAACGAGCAGTACTTC.

The chain couples TRBV9 to TRBJ1-2; TRBD1 is a possible D gene (6 bases). The germline CDR1 and CDR2 sequences are SGDLS and YYNGEE. This CDR3 has 16 amino acids. The V and J ends lost 0 bases and 2 bases respectively, with 14 bases between them. The CDR3 nucleotides are TGTGCCAGCAGCGTAGAGGACAGCGGCGAAAACTATGGCTACACCTTC. Its translation is CASSVEDSGENYGYTF.